The next 9 T cell receptor beta chains were all read from a single sample in a study of T cell responses to AZD1222 COVID-19 vaccine. Generated by immunoSEQ multiplex PCR, the TCRdb table keeps only in-frame clones and is missing some. The sample contains some 140,000 clones, about nine tenths of which appear only once. Specimen: peripheral blood, collected on day 0 of MenACWY control vaccination. The receptors stem from an adult in good health.

This clone was seen more than once but under ten times. J is TRBJ1-5 and V is TRBV27; TRBD1 matches 9 bases. CDR3 length: 14 residues. The J segment lost 6 bases and the V segment lost 6 bases, leaving 6 bases of the junction unmatched. Germline lookup yields CDR1 MNHEY and CDR2 SMNVEV (reference sequence). The CDR3 DNA reads TGTGCCAGCAGAACAGGGGGCGAGGGTCAGCCCCAGCATTTT. Translation gives CASRTGGEGQPQHF.

The V and J genes are TRBV7-2 and TRBJ2-5; no reliable D call. Looked up from germline, CDR1 is SGHTA and CDR2 is FQGNSA. The length of the CDR3 is 16 residues. Trimming shortened V by 2 bases and J by 3 bases, and 16 bases separated the two germline ends. The CDR3 nucleotides are TGTGCCAGCAGCTTAAAAGTGCGGAGAATTAAAGAGACCCAGTACTTC. It encodes CASSLKVRRIKETQYF.

This chain uses TRBV5-6 with TRBJ1-4, with 7 bases fitting TRBD1. Trimming cost V 4 bases and J 8 bases; bases outside gene matches: 8. The germline gives CDR1 SGHDT, CDR2 YYEEEE. The CDR3 runs 14 residues. The CDR3 bases are TGTGCCAGCAGCCGCGACAGGGTTGAGGAAAAACTGTTTTTT. Protein product: CASSRDRVEEKLFF.

V gene TRBV7-6 combines with J gene TRBJ2-2, with D perhaps TRBD2 (5 bases). CDR3 size: 17 residues. Between the trimmed V and J ends, which lost 1 base and 4 bases, there was a span of 16 bases. Germline CDR1 SGHVS, CDR2 FNYEAQ. The CDR3 sequence is CASSLVAGGRGTGELFF. CDR3 nucleotides: TGTGCCAGCAGCTTAGTCGCAGGAGGTCGGGGCACCGGGGAGCTGTTTTTT.

J is TRBJ2-7 and V is TRBV4-3, with TRBD1 as a possible D gene (5 bases). CDR3 size: 16 residues. The V and J ends lost 1 base and 3 bases respectively, with 16 bases between them. The germline V gene has CDR1 LGHNA and CDR2 YSLEER. CDR3 bases: TGCGCCAGCAGCCAAGCTTACCGCAGGGAAGGCTACGAGCAGTACTTC. It codes for CASSQAYRREGYEQYF.

The chain recombines TRBV2 with TRBJ2-1; no clear D gene. Germline V CDR1 and CDR2: SNHLY, FYNNEI. This CDR3 is built from 14 residues. Deletions cut 4 bases from V and 2 bases from J, with 9 bases between. The CDR3 loop reads CASSGHATYNEQFF. The CDR3 DNA is TGTGCCAGCAGTGGACACGCGACCTACAATGAGCAGTTCTTC.

V is TRBV27 and J is TRBJ1-1; D remains ambiguous. The germline V gene has CDR1 MNHEY and CDR2 SMNVEV (reference sequence). This CDR3 spans 15 amino acids. V gave up 3 bases and J gave up 2 bases, with 13 bases separating them. The CDR3 nucleotides read TGTGCCAGCAGTTTCATGGGGTCCCCCAACACTGAAGCTTTCTTT. Its translation is CASSFMGSPNTEAFF.

The V call is TRBV24-1, the J call TRBJ2-3, with 11 bases aligning to TRBD2. The CDR3 covers 15 residues. The V segment lost 5 bases and the J segment 4 bases; nucleotides outside the gene matches: 4. CDR1 is KGHDR, CDR2 SFDVKD, per germline. CDR3 DNA: TGTGCCACCAGTGGAATAGCGGGAGGGCCAGATACGCAGTATTTT. Its protein product is CATSGIAGGPDTQYF.

This chain links TRBV5-6 with TRBJ1-1; weak D call: TRBD1 (6 bases). Germline V lookup: CDR1 SGHDT, CDR2 YYEEEE. The V gene lost 5 bases and the J gene lost 5 bases, with 22 bases spanning the gap. The CDR3 is made up of 16 amino acids. CDR3 nucleotides: TGTGCCAGCAGTTCCCCCCTTCGGGGGCGGGGGACTGAAGCTTTCTTT. The encoded protein is CASSSPLRGRGTEAFF.